This TCR beta chain is from a study of shared T cell receptors in the human thymus. Assay used: immunoSEQ multiplex PCR; TCRdb lists only in-frame clones, some missing. Of about 660,000 clones in the sample, over 75% are singletons; the top ten hold 0.01%. CDR3 length: 20 residues. CDR1 and CDR2 (germline): MNHEY, SMNVEV (reference sequence). Trimming at V came to 5 bases and at J to 4 bases, leaving 22 bases not matched to a gene. These data were also filed under a second study, of human thymus T cells. As reported in that work: Those donating were healthy Finnish infants in corrective surgery for congenital heart defects. Thymic samples were excised during corrective heart operations. Across thymic and blood repertoires, the usage of V and J genes appeared to be biased. In unrelated individuals, thymic repertoires overlapped highly, according to related research.

The receptor comes from a boy in the first two years of life with a congenital heart defect. The chain recombines TRBV27 with TRBJ2-3; 9 bases line up with TRBD2. The material sequenced was thymocytes. The CDR3 loop reads CASSAQTGRGREGGADTQYF. CDR3 nucleotide sequence: TGTGCCAGCAGTGCCCAGACAGGGAGGGGGCGGGAGGGAGGGGCAGATACGCAGTATTTT.